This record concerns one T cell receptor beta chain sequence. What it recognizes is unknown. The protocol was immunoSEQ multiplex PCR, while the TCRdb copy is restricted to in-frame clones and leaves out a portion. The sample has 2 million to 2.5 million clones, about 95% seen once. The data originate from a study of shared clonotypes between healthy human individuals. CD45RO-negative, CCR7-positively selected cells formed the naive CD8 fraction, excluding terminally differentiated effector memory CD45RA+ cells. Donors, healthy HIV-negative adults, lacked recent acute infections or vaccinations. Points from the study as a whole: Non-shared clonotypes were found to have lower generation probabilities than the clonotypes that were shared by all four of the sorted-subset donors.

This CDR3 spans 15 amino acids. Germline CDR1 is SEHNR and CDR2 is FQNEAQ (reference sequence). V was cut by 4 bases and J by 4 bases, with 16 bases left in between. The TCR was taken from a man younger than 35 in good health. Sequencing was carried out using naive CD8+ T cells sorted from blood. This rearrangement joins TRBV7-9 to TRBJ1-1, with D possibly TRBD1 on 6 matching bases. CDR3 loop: CASSSPTGQSTEAFF. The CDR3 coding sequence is TGTGCCAGCAGCTCACCCACCGGACAGAGCACTGAAGCTTTCTTT.